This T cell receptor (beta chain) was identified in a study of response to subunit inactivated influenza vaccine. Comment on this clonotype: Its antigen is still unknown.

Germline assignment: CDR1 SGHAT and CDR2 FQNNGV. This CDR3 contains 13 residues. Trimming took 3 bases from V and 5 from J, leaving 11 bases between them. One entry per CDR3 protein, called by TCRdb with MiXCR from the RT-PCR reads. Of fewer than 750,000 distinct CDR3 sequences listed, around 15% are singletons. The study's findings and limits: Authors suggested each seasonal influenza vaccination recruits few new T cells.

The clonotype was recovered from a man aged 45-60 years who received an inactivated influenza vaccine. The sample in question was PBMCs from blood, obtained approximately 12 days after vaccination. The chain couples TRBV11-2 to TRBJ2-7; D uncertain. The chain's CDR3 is CASSFSPRDEQYF. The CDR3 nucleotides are TGTGCCAGCAGCTTTAGCCCCCGAGACGAGCAGTACTTC.